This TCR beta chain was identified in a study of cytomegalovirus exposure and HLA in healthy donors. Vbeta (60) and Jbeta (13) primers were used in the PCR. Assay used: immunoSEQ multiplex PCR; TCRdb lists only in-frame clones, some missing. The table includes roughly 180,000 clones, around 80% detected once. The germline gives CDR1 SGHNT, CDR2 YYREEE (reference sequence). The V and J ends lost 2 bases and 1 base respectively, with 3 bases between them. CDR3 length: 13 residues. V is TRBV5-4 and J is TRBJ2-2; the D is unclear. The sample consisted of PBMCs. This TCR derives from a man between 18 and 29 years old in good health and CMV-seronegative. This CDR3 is CASSLQNTGELFF. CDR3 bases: TGTGCCAGCAGCTTACAGAACACCGGGGAGCTGTTTTTT.